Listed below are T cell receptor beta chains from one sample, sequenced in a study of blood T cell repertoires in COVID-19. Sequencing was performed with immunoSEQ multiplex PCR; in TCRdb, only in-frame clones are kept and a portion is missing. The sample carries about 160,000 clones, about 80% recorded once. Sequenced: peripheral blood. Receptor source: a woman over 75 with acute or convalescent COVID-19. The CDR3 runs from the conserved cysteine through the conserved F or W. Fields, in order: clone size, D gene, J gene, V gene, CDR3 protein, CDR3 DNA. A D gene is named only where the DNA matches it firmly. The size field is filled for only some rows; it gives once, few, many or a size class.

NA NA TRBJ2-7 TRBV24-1 CATSSWGHLYEQYF TGTGCCACCAGCTCTTGGGGACACCTCTACGAGCAGTACTTC
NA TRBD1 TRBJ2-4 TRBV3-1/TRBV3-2 CASSRGQVKNIQYF TGTGCCAGCAGCCGGGGACAGGTCAAAAACATTCAGTACTTC
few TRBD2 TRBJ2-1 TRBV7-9 CASSRSGLAGHYNEQFF TGTGCCAGCAGCCGATCCGGACTAGCGGGACACTACAATGAGCAGTTCTTC
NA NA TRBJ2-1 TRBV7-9 CASSFPGRDWNEQFF TGTGCCAGCAGCTTCCCCGGGCGGGACTGGAATGAGCAGTTCTTC
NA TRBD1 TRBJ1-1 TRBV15 CATSGPDRGNTEAFF TGTGCCACCAGCGGCCCTGACAGGGGAAACACTGAAGCTTTCTTT
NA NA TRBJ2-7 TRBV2 CASSELASRYEQYF TGTGCCAGCAGTGAATTGGCTAGTAGGTACGAGCAGTACTTC
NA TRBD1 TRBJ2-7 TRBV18 CASSAENRGGEQYF TGTGCCAGCTCAGCAGAGAACAGGGGTGGAGAGCAGTACTTC
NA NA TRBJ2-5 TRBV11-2 CASSLAPHRVISETQYF TGTGCCAGCAGCTTAGCCCCCCACAGGGTAATTTCGGAGACCCAGTACTTC
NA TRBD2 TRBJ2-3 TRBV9 CASSPGTSGRTDTQYF TGTGCCAGCAGCCCGGGGACTAGCGGCCGCACAGATACGCAGTATTTT
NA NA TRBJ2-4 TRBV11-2 CASSRGLAKNIQYF TGTGCCAGCAGCAGAGGCCTAGCCAAAAACATTCAGTACTTC
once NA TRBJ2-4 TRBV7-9 CASSLVAEGIQYF TGTGCCAGCAGCTTAGTGGCTGAGGGCATTCAGTACTTC
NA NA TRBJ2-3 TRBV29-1 CSVRDFIYTDTQYF TGCAGCGTTAGAGACTTTATATACACAGATACGCAGTATTTT
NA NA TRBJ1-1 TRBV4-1 CASSLRSNTEAFF TGCGCCAGCAGCCTAAGGAGCAACACTGAAGCTTTCTTT
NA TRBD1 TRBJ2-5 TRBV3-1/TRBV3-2 CASSQTGNLGTQYF TGTGCCAGCAGCCAGACAGGGAACCTGGGGACCCAGTACTTC
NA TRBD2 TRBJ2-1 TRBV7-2 CASSRTSGYNEQFF TGTGCCAGCAGCCGGACTAGCGGCTACAATGAGCAGTTCTTC
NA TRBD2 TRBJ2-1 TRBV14 CASSQRTSGRRNEQFF TGTGCCAGCAGCCAAAGGACTAGCGGGAGGAGGAATGAGCAGTTCTTC
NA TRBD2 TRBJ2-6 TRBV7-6 CASSSGTRASGANVLTF TGTGCCAGCAGCTCCGGGACTAGGGCCTCTGGGGCCAACGTCCTGACTTTC
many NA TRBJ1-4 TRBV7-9 CASHSRDNEKLFF TGTGCCAGCCACAGCAGGGATAATGAAAAACTGTTTTTT
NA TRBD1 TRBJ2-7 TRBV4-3 CASSQDEGRGTYEQYF TGCGCCAGCAGCCAAGATGAGGGCAGGGGGACCTACGAGCAGTACTTC
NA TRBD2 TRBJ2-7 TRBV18 CASSPPGGGMSAYEQYF TGTGCCAGCTCACCACCCGGGGGGGGGATGAGTGCCTACGAGCAGTACTTC
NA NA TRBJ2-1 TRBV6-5 CASKEANNEQFF TGTGCCAGCAAGGAGGCGAACAATGAGCAGTTCTTC
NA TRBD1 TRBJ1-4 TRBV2 CASIPRGRAKLFF TGTGCCAGCATCCCCAGGGGGCGGGCAAAACTGTTTTTT
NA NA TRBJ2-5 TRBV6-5 CASSLLAETQYF TGTGCCAGCAGTCTCCTCGCGGAGACCCAGTACTTC
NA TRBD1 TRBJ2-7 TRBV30 CASTGAKEYEQYF TGTGCCTCCACAGGGGCCAAGGAGTACGAGCAGTACTTC
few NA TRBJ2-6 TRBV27 CASSGGTDLTGANVLTF TGTGCCAGCAGTGGGGGGACAGATTTAACTGGGGCCAACGTCCTGACTTTC
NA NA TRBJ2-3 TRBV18 CASSRNWLPTDTQYF TGTGCCAGCTCGCGGAACTGGCTCCCCACAGATACGCAGTATTTT
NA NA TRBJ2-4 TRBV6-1 CASSEEPSIAKNIQYF TGTGCCAGCAGTGAAGAGCCATCAATAGCCAAAAACATTCAGTACTTC
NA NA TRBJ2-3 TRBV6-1 CASSETVGGPDTQYF TGTGCCAGCAGTGAAACGGTTGGGGGCCCAGATACGCAGTATTTT